This TCR beta chain was observed in a study of early T cells in non-severe SARS-CoV-2 infection. The TCR library protocol was used to attach unique molecular identifiers. These identifiers were attached to individual cDNA molecules. TCRdb passed the 5' RACE reads through MiXCR, listing each CDR3 protein once. Here the sample spans 65,000 to 80,000 distinct CDR3 sequences, about 13% being singletons. In this sample, this clonotype turned up a few times. Germline V gene data show CDR1 as SEHNR and CDR2 as FQNEAQ (reference sequence). With 2 bases clipped from V and 4 bases from J, the junction kept 3 bases outside the gene matches. There are 15 residues in the CDR3.

This TCR was sampled from an adult who was a healthcare worker with PCR-confirmed SARS-CoV-2 infection or an uninfected control (not recorded which). The chain uses TRBV7-9 and TRBJ2-5; TRBD1 aligns across 11 bases. What was sequenced was whole blood. The CDR3, as DNA: TGTGCCAGCAGCTTACCGGACAGGGGGCTAGAGACCCAGTACTTC. This sequence encodes CASSLPDRGLETQYF.